The sequence of this TCR beta chain was determined in a study of type 1 and type 2 diabetes patients. At the level of the study: The cohort mixed type 1 diabetes, type 2 diabetes and nondiabetic donors.

A remark on this clonotype: The antigen is not known.

Regarding the study as a whole: Unmatched age and gender across groups might bias interpretation.

Donors had no other autoimmune disease or infection in four weeks. The PCR template was genomic DNA. Multiplex PCR with 30 forward and 13 reverse primers amplified the TCR beta CDR3. TCRdb reprocessed the multiplex PCR reads with MiXCR, giving one entry per CDR3 protein. Among about 290,000 distinct CDR3 sequences listed, approximately 45% were seen once. Germline V gene sequence: CDR1 SGHRS, CDR2 YFSETQ. Trimming cost V 0 bases and J 0 bases, with 19 bases left between them. The CDR3 sequence is 20 residues long. The genes are TRBV5-1 and TRBJ1-6; no clear D. This receptor was obtained from a man aged 18 to 35 with type 2 diabetes. Sample: peripheral blood mononuclear cells (PBMCs). CDR3 protein: CASSLVGVTVTSSYNSPLHF. The CDR3 region has the DNA TGCGCCAGCAGCTTGGTCGGGGTCACAGTGACTAGCTCCTATAATTCACCCCTCCACTTT.